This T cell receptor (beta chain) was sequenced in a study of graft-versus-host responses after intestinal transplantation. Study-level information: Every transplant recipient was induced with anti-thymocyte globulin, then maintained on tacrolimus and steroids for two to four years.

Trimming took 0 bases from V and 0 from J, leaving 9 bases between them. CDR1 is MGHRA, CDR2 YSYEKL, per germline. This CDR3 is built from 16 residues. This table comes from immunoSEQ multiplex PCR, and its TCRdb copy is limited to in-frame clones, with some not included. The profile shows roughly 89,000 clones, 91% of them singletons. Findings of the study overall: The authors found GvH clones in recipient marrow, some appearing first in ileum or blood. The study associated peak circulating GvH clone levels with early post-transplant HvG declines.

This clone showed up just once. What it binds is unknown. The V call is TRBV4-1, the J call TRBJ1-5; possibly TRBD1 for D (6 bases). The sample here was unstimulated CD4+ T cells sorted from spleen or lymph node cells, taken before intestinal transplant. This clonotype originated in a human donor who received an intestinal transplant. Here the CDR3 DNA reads TGCGCCAGCAGCCAAGAGGGGGGGGCTAGCAATCAGCCCCAGCATTTT. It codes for CASSQEGGASNQPQHF.